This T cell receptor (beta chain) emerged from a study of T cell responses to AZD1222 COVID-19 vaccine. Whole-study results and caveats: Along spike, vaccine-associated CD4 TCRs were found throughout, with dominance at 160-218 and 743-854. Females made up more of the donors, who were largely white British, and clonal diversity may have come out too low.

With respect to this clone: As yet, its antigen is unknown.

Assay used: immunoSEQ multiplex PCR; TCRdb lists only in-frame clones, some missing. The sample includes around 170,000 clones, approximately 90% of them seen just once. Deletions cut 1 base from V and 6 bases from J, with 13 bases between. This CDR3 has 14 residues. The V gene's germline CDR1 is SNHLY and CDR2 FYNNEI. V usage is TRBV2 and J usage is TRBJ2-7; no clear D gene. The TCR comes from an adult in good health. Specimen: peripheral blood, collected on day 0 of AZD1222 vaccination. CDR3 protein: CASSEGGLEIEQYF. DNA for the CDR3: TGTGCCAGCAGTGAAGGTGGCTTAGAGATCGAGCAGTACTTC.